One sample yielded the 30 T cell receptor beta chains listed below, sequenced in a study of cytomegalovirus exposure and HLA in healthy donors. Primers: 60 Vbeta forward and 13 Jbeta reverse. The table came from immunoSEQ multiplex PCR; TCRdb's copy has only in-frame clones and leaves some out. The sample shows 150,000 to 200,000 clones, 80% to 85% of them seen only once. Input material: PBMCs. The receptor set was obtained from a woman under 30 in good health and CMV-seronegative.

The chain employs TRBV27 and TRBJ2-1; 8 nucleotides match TRBD2. Germline V gene sequence: CDR1 MNHEY, CDR2 SMNVEV (reference sequence). CDR3 length: 15 residues. J was trimmed by 6 bases and V by 5 bases; bases with no gene match: 9. CDR3 DNA: TGTGCCAGCAGTCCAGGGACGGGGGGGGGCAATGAGCAGTTCTTC. Amino acid sequence: CASSPGTGGGNEQFF.

This clone appeared a few times. This sequence joins TRBV6-5 and TRBJ1-1; TRBD1 agrees at 7 bases. CDR3 length: 15 amino acids. With V trimmed by 6 bases and J by 1 base, 8 bases remained unmatched. From germline, CDR1 is MNHEY and CDR2 SVGAGI. Written as DNA, the CDR3 is TGTGCCAGCAGCCGAACCGGGACAGCGAACACTGAAGCTTTCTTT. Amino acid sequence: CASSRTGTANTEAFF.

A remark on this clone: An end of the junction does not agree with germline; a read error may underlie this. The V gene is TRBV7-9, the J gene TRBJ2-3, with 13 bases identical to TRBD2. The CDR3 spans 18 residues. The germline V gene encodes CDR1 SEHNR and CDR2 FQNEAQ (reference sequence). CDR3 amino acids: CSSSSRVTSGRSTDTQYF. In DNA form, the CDR3 reads TGTTCCAGCAGCTCCCGAGTGACTAGCGGGAGGTCGACAGATACGCAGTATTTT.

The chain couples TRBV10-3 to TRBJ1-1; a possible D gene is TRBD1 (6 bases). Deletions cut 4 bases from V and 0 bases from J, with 12 bases between. Germline CDR1 ENHRY, CDR2 SYGVKD. This CDR3 region has 15 residues. CDR3 sequence (DNA): TGTGCCATCAGTGGGGGACACACGATGAACACTGAAGCTTTCTTT. Amino acids: CAISGGHTMNTEAFF.

This sequence joins TRBV9 and TRBJ1-1, with 8 bases that match TRBD1. The CDR3 totals 15 residues. Germline V gives CDR1 SGDLS, CDR2 YYNGEE. V lost 4 bases and J lost 5; bases outside the gene matches: 10. CDR3 amino acids: CASSSSGGAGTEAFF. CDR3 nucleotide sequence: TGTGCCAGCAGCTCTTCAGGGGGCGCGGGAACTGAAGCTTTCTTT.

This clone came up a few times. V gene TRBV7-9 combines with J gene TRBJ1-1; perhaps TRBD1 as D (5 bases). The CDR3 length is 12 residues. V was pared by 3 bases and J by 11 bases, with 13 bases between. From germline, CDR1 is SEHNR and CDR2 FQNEAQ (reference sequence). The CDR3 bases are TGTGCCAGCAGCTTGGAGCGGGGGACGGCTTTCTTT. Protein: CASSLERGTAFF. Supplemented by reference TRBV7-9 and TRBJ1-1, the full variable domain reads DTGVSQNPRHKITKRGQNVTFRCDPISEHNRLYWYRQTLGQGPEFLTYFQNEAQLEKSRLLSDRFSAERPKGSFSTLEIQRTEQGDSAMYLCASSLERGTAFFGQGTRLTVV.

The chain combines TRBV5-1 with TRBJ2-2, with 9 bases that match TRBD1. The CDR3 extends over 15 amino acids. With 5 bases clipped from V and 1 base from J, the junction kept 3 bases outside the gene matches. The V gene's germline CDR1 is SGHRS and CDR2 YFSETQ. This CDR3 reads CASRPTGGNTGELFF. CDR3 coding DNA: TGCGCCAGCAGGCCGACAGGGGGGAACACCGGGGAGCTGTTTTTT.

This rearrangement joins TRBV2 to TRBJ1-5; possibly TRBD1 for D (6 bases). The V end lost 6 bases, the J end lost 0 bases, and 9 bases lay between the germline ends. Germline lookup yields CDR1 SNHLY and CDR2 FYNNEI. This CDR3 is built from 14 residues. The CDR3 region has the DNA TGTGCCAGCAGCGGACAGAGTAGCAATCAGCCCCAGCATTTT. This sequence encodes CASSGQSSNQPQHF.

The chain carries TRBV6-6 and TRBJ2-4, with 7 bases aligning to TRBD1. Germline CDR1 reads MNHNY; CDR2 reads SVGAGI (reference sequence). With 6 bases clipped from V and 1 base from J, the junction kept 6 bases outside the gene matches. The CDR3 is 15 amino acids. DNA for the CDR3: TGTGCCAGCAGACAGACAGGGATGGCCAAAAACATTCAGTACTTC. This translates into CASRQTGMAKNIQYF.

The V gene is TRBV15, the J gene TRBJ1-1; D might be TRBD1 (6 bases). The CDR3 sequence is 15 residues long. In germline, CDR1 is LNHNV, CDR2 YYDKDF (reference sequence). Trimming removed 0 bases at V and 5 bases at J, with 13 bases between. Here the CDR3 DNA reads TGTGCCACCAGCAGAGATCTGAGCAGGGGAACTGAAGCTTTCTTT. Protein: CATSRDLSRGTEAFF.

The chain couples TRBV30 to TRBJ1-3; no clear D. The germline V and J ends were trimmed by 4 bases and 2 bases, with 15 bases remaining between them. CDR1 GTSNPN and CDR2 SVGIG come from the germline V gene (reference sequence). This CDR3 contains 15 residues. CDR3 in amino acids: CAWNPGAGPGNTIYF. In DNA form, the CDR3 reads TGTGCCTGGAATCCGGGTGCCGGTCCTGGAAACACCATATATTTT.

The chain joins TRBV27 to TRBJ1-6; the match to TRBD1 covers 8 bases. This CDR3 is built from 15 residues. CDR1 is MNHEY and CDR2 is SMNVEV in the germline V gene (reference sequence). After removal of 2 bases from V and 9 bases from J, the junction contained 6 bases not matched to a gene. CDR3 region: CASSLIQGAFSPLHF. DNA for the CDR3: TGTGCCAGCAGTTTAATTCAGGGGGCGTTTTCACCCCTCCACTTT.

The genes are TRBV9 and TRBJ1-2; D unresolved. The CDR3 runs 19 residues. Trimming cost V 3 bases and J 0 bases, with 24 bases left between them. Germline V gives CDR1 SGDLS, CDR2 YYNGEE. The CDR3 DNA sequence: TGTGCCAGCAGCGGCCCGGTGTTCGTTGATTTCGCGGCTAACTATGGCTACACCTTC. Protein sequence: CASSGPVFVDFAANYGYTF.

The chain combines TRBV6-5 with TRBJ1-5, with 11 bases identical to TRBD1. CDR3 length: 16 residues. V lost 2 bases to trimming and J lost 6 bases; unmatched junction nucleotides: 6. Germline V lookup: CDR1 MNHEY, CDR2 SVGAGI. The CDR3 reads CASSYGGTGGGQPQHF. The CDR3 nucleotides read TGTGCCAGCAGTTACGGGGGGACAGGGGGGGGTCAGCCCCAGCATTTT.

V usage is TRBV12-1 and J usage is TRBJ2-1; the table assigns TRBD2, which was not confirmed against the DNA. TRBV12-1 is noted as a pseudogene. The CDR3 spans 14 residues. The CDR3 sequence: CASSGEGRDNEQFF. CDR3 sequence (DNA): TGTGCCAGCAGCGGGGAGGGCCGGGACAATGAGCAGTTCTTC.

V is TRBV28 and J is TRBJ1-1, with TRBD1 matching over 8 bases. CDR1 is MDHEN and CDR2 is SYDVKM in the germline V gene. The J segment lost 7 bases and the V segment lost 5 bases, leaving 6 bases of the junction unmatched. The CDR3 is 13 residues long. The CDR3 DNA is TGTGCCAGCAGTCCGAGACAGGGGCGTGAAGCTTTCTTT. Encoded protein: CASSPRQGREAFF.

CDR3 protein: CASSLSGLVPYF. CDR3 sequence (DNA): TGTGCCAGCAGCTTATCTGGTCTAGTTCCGTATTTT. The chain couples TRBV11-2 to TRBJ2-3; D gene unclear. V was cut by 2 bases and J by 14 bases, with 14 bases left in between. The V gene's germline CDR1 is SGHAT and CDR2 FQNNGV. The CDR3 extends over 12 amino acids.

The chain uses TRBV7-9 and TRBJ1-1; 7 bases are shared with TRBD1. J lost 11 bases, V lost 3 bases, and 9 bases had no gene match. Looked up from germline, CDR1 is SEHNR and CDR2 is FQNEAQ (reference sequence). This CDR3 contains 13 residues. This chain's CDR3 is CASSLHRGPCAFF. In DNA form, the CDR3 reads TGTGCCAGCAGCTTGCACAGGGGACCCTGCGCTTTCTTT.

This clone was seen more than once but under ten times. V usage is TRBV6-6 and J usage is TRBJ1-2, with D possibly being TRBD1 (5 bases). This CDR3 has 11 amino acids. Germline V gene sequence: CDR1 MNHNY, CDR2 SVGAGI (reference sequence). V was trimmed by 10 bases and J by 7 bases, leaving 13 bases between them. The CDR3 loop is CATLGTGGYTF. CDR3 DNA: TGTGCCACCCTGGGGACTGGTGGCTACACCTTC.

J is TRBJ1-3 and V is TRBV7-2; a possible D gene is TRBD1 (6 bases). Germline V gives CDR1 SGHTA, CDR2 FQGNSA. V was clipped by 5 bases and J by 3 bases, with 11 bases between them. CDR3 size: 14 residues. Written as DNA, the CDR3 is TGTGCCAGCAGCCTGGACAGTCTTGGAAACACCATATATTTT. Its protein is CASSLDSLGNTIYF.

This chain joins TRBV5-3 and TRBJ2-7, with D unclear. TRBV5-3 is designated an ORF whose function remains uncertain. CDR3 length equals 15 residues. The germline V and J ends were trimmed by 1 base and 2 bases, with 13 bases remaining between them. For the CDR3, the DNA is TGTGCCAGAAGCTTGAATACTACACCCACCTACGAGCAGTACTTC. It translates to CARSLNTTPTYEQYF.

This chain joins TRBV5-6 and TRBJ2-7; 8 bases agree with TRBD1. This CDR3 has 16 amino acids. V was pared by 1 base and J by 4 bases, with 10 bases of the junction left unmatched. Germline V gene lookup returns CDR1 SGHDT and CDR2 YYEEEE. This CDR3 reads CASSLLTGGLEYEQYF. CDR3 in DNA: TGTGCCAGCAGCTTGTTAACAGGGGGGTTGGAGTACGAGCAGTACTTC.

The V gene is TRBV28, the J gene TRBJ1-4, with D unclear. Germline V lookup: CDR1 MDHEN, CDR2 SYDVKM. The CDR3 covers 11 residues. The V end was cut by 2 bases, the J end by 8 bases, with 3 bases between. In nucleotides, the CDR3 is TGTGCCAGCAGTTTAGCGGAAAAACTGTTTTTT. Encoded protein: CASSLAEKLFF.

The chain carries TRBV30 and TRBJ2-1; 8 positions match TRBD2. Germline V CDR1 and CDR2: GTSNPN, SVGIG (reference sequence). V was pared by 1 base and J by 0 bases, with 20 bases of the junction left unmatched. The CDR3 covers 21 residues. In nucleotides, the CDR3 is TGTGCCTGGAGTGGTTTAACTTACGGGACTAGTGTCTTGAGCTCCTACAATGAGCAGTTCTTC. Translating gives CAWSGLTYGTSVLSSYNEQFF.

The rearrangement uses TRBV5-1 and TRBJ2-5; 13 bases align to TRBD2. The CDR3 has 19 residues. Germline CDR1 is SGHRS and CDR2 is YFSETQ. V lost 3 bases to trimming and J lost 1 base; unmatched junction nucleotides: 12. CDR3 loop: CASSSYFRLAGGSQETQYF. In DNA form, the CDR3 reads TGCGCCAGCAGCTCGTACTTTCGACTAGCGGGAGGTAGCCAAGAGACCCAGTACTTC.

A remark on this clone: At one end, the junction sequence differs from germline, possibly due to a read error. This chain links TRBV7-9 with TRBJ2-7; the match to TRBD2 covers 9 bases. CDR1 and CDR2 (germline): SEHNR, FQNEAQ (reference sequence). This CDR3 spans 17 amino acids. CDR3 residues: CSSSPRGSLAGFDEQYF. CDR3 in DNA: TGTTCCAGCAGCCCCAGGGGCTCGCTAGCGGGATTTGACGAGCAGTACTTC.

For the CDR3, the DNA is TGTGCCAGCAGCTCGGGTGGGCAGGGCATCTACTATGGCTACACCTTC. As protein: CASSSGGQGIYYGYTF. The chain carries TRBV11-2 and TRBJ1-2, with D perhaps matching TRBD1 (5 bases). This CDR3 comprises 16 residues. The V end was cut by 4 bases, the J end by 3 bases, with 18 bases between. CDR1 and CDR2 (germline): SGHAT, FQNNGV.

The J gene is TRBJ2-7, the V gene TRBV27, with 9 bases aligning to TRBD1. This CDR3 has 15 residues. The germline gives CDR1 MNHEY, CDR2 SMNVEV (reference sequence). Trimming removed 3 bases from V and 3 bases from J; junction bases left unmatched: 6. The CDR3 coding sequence is TGTGCCAGCAGTTTGGCGGGACAGGGAATCTACGAGCAGTACTTC. This sequence encodes CASSLAGQGIYEQYF.

J is TRBJ2-1 and V is TRBV14, with 12 bases that match TRBD2. The V and J ends lost 6 bases and 8 bases, in that order; junction bases with no gene match: 14. This CDR3 has 17 amino acids. From germline, CDR1 is SGHDN and CDR2 FVKESK. The CDR3 loop reads CASRPDTSLAGGHEQFF. The CDR3 DNA reads TGTGCCAGCAGGCCCGATACCTCTCTAGCGGGAGGGCATGAGCAGTTCTTC.

The chain couples TRBV16 to TRBJ2-1; the match to TRBD2 covers 8 bases. The CDR3 has 14 amino acids. The J segment lost 8 bases and the V segment lost 4 bases, leaving 7 bases of the junction unmatched. Germline CDR1 is KGHSY and CDR2 is FQNENV. The CDR3 DNA sequence: TGTGCCAGCAGCCTTAGCGGGAATTCCGATGAGCAGTTCTTC. This codes for CASSLSGNSDEQFF.